Here is one TCR beta chain with its context. The antigen remains unidentified. These data belong to a study of PD-1 blockade in mismatch repair-deficient tumors. Profiled with immunoSEQ multiplex PCR; TCRdb holds only in-frame clones, not every one. The table records tens of thousands of clones, 80% to 90% of them present only once. Overall study results and limits: Rapid post-treatment expansion, then contraction, generally preceding radiologic response, marked tumor-resident clones.

CDR3 size: 15 residues. Per germline, CDR1 LNHDA and CDR2 SQIVND (reference sequence). V dropped 5 bases and J dropped 2; count of bases not matched to a gene: 7. The rearrangement joins TRBV19 to TRBJ2-7; 9 bases map to TRBD2. The receptor comes from an adult with mismatch repair-deficient cancer. This sample comprised peripheral blood, obtained 44 weeks after starting pembrolizumab. The CDR3 DNA sequence: TGTGCCAGTAGTCTCCAGACTAGCGGCACCTACGAGCAGTACTTC. It yields the protein CASSLQTSGTYEQYF.